Listed below are T cell receptor beta chains from one sample, sequenced in a study of T cells in Graves' hyperthyroidism and ophthalmopathy. TCRdb redid the calling of the multiplex PCR reads with MiXCR, one entry per CDR3 protein. This sample carries more than 350,000 distinct CDR3 sequences, more than 12% of them seen once, and the ten largest clones take approximately 32%. Sequenced sample: blood. The receptors here all came from a woman aged 25-40 years with Graves' hyperthyroidism. Each CDR3 is given with its conserved first and last residue. Fields, in order: clone size, V gene, D gene, J gene, CDR3 protein, CDR3 DNA. The D gene is left open where the match is weak. Clone size appears in some rows only: once, few, many, or a class for an expanded clone.

many	TRBV10-2	TRBD2	TRBJ2-3	CASRETSGSTDTQYF	TGCGCCAGCAGAGAAACTAGCGGGAGTACAGATACGCAGTATTTT
many	TRBV27	TRBD1	TRBJ1-5	CASSKDRENQPQHF	TGTGCCAGCAGCAAGGACAGGGAAAATCAGCCCCAGCATTTT
.	TRBV5-6	.	TRBJ2-3	CASSLVAGTDTQYF	TGTGCCAGCAGCTTAGTTGCCGGCACAGATACGCAGTATTTT
many	TRBV27	.	TRBJ2-7	CASSSAGPYEQYF	TGTGCCAGCAGTTCTGCAGGCCCCTACGAGCAGTACTTC
.	TRBV28	.	TRBJ1-2	CASSFKTGYTF	TGTGCCAGCAGTTTCAAGACTGGCTACACCTTC
.	TRBV20-1	.	TRBJ2-3	CSARAHRGTDTQYF	TGCAGTGCTAGAGCCCACCGGGGAACAGATACGCAGTATTTT
.	TRBV28	.	TRBJ2-5	CASSFLYGAKETQYF	TGTGCCAGCAGTTTTCTATACGGCGCTAAAGAGACCCAGTACTTC
few	TRBV28	TRBD2	TRBJ2-7	CASGSSGTGYEQYF	TGTGCCAGCGGATCTAGCGGGACTGGGTACGAGCAGTACTTC
many	TRBV7-2	.	TRBJ2-3	CASSSGTVITDTQYF	TGTGCCAGCAGCTCCGGGACTGTAATCACAGATACGCAGTATTTT
.	TRBV10-3	.	TRBJ1-5	CAISTDSNQPQHF	TGTGCCATTTCGACGGATAGCAATCAGCCCCAGCATTTT
many	TRBV11-2	TRBD1	TRBJ1-4	CASSPSWGRGSNEKLFF	TGTGCCAGCAGCCCGAGTTGGGGCAGGGGGAGTAATGAAAAACTGTTTTTT
few	TRBV3-1	.	TRBJ2-6	CASSDYSGANVLTF	TGTGCCAGCAGTGATTACTCTGGGGCCAACGTCCTGACTTTC
many	TRBV2	TRBD1	TRBJ2-7	CASSAGQGDEQYF	TGTGCCAGCAGTGCGGGACAGGGAGACGAGCAGTACTTC
.	TRBV18	TRBD2	TRBJ2-2	CASSPMGLPNSNTGELFF	TGTGCCAGCTCACCAATGGGACTACCAAACTCGAACACCGGGGAGCTGTTTTTT
few	TRBV12-3/TRBV12-4	.	TRBJ2-1	CASIPAGAYNEQFF	TGTGCCAGCATTCCGGCGGGGGCGTACAATGAGCAGTTCTTC
few	TRBV5-1	.	TRBJ1-5	CASSLGQRNQPQHF	TGCGCCAGCAGCTTGGGACAGAGGAATCAGCCCCAGCATTTT
few	TRBV10-3	.	TRBJ2-3	CAISESSQGEAKDTQYF	TGTGCCATCAGTGAGTCGTCGCAGGGGGAGGCTAAAGATACGCAGTATTTT
many	TRBV5-6	.	TRBJ2-7	CASIQGRGNYEQYF	TGTGCCAGCATCCAGGGTAGAGGAAACTACGAGCAGTACTTC
few	TRBV28	.	TRBJ2-2	CASSFTRPNTGELFF	TGTGCCAGCAGTTTCACCCGGCCGAACACCGGGGAGCTGTTTTTT
.	TRBV3-1	.	TRBJ2-2	CASSQYVDTNTGELFF	TGTGCCAGCAGCCAGTATGTGGATACGAACACCGGGGAGCTGTTTTTT
.	TRBV25-1	.	TRBJ2-2	CASSETNREIGELFF	TGTGCCAGCAGTGAAACCAACAGGGAGATCGGGGAGCTGTTTTTT
few	TRBV7-9	.	TRBJ2-1	CASSLKGPDEQFF	TGTGCCAGCAGCTTAAAGGGGCCGGATGAGCAGTTCTTC
.	TRBV24-1	TRBD1	TRBJ1-5	CATSDPGTGYQPQHF	TGTGCCACCAGTGATCCCGGGACAGGGTATCAGCCCCAGCATTTT
many	TRBV20-1	TRBD2	TRBJ2-5	CSAHLAGTGETQYF	TGCAGTGCTCATCTAGCGGGCACGGGGGAGACCCAGTACTTC
many	TRBV20-1	TRBD1	TRBJ2-2	CSAYGQGGTGELFF	TGCAGTGCTTACGGACAGGGAGGCACCGGGGAGCTGTTTTTT
many	TRBV10-1	.	TRBJ2-1	CASSQREMVNEQFF	TGCGCCAGCAGTCAACGGGAGATGGTTAATGAGCAGTTCTTC
.	TRBV11-3	TRBD2	TRBJ2-2	CASSLDGTRGRELFF	TGTGCCAGCAGCTTAGATGGGACTAGAGGCAGGGAGCTGTTTTTT
few	TRBV29-1	.	TRBJ2-4	CSVESPLKNIQYF	TGCAGCGTTGAATCCCCCTTAAAAAACATTCAGTACTTC
.	TRBV4-1	.	TRBJ1-2	CASSQVHNSKNYGYTF	TGCGCCAGCAGCCAAGTCCACAACAGTAAGAACTATGGCTACACCTTC
.	TRBV20-1	.	TRBJ2-7	CSASRTVFGEQYF	TGCAGTGCTTCCCGGACTGTTTTTGGGGAGCAGTACTTC
few	TRBV6-1	TRBD1	TRBJ2-1	CASSRIWTGGDEQFF	TGTGCCAGCAGTAGAATCTGGACAGGGGGCGATGAGCAGTTCTTC
few	TRBV15	.	TRBJ2-1	CATSRGLAQLNNEQFF	TGTGCCACCAGCAGAGGTCTAGCACAGCTAAACAATGAGCAGTTCTTC
few	TRBV3-1	TRBD1	TRBJ1-6	CASSPRTGSNSPLHF	TGTGCCAGCAGCCCGAGGACAGGGAGTAATTCACCCCTCCACTTT
many	TRBV30	.	TRBJ1-2	CAWSVGRRHYGYTF	TGTGCCTGGAGTGTAGGCCGTAGGCACTATGGCTACACCTTC
many	TRBV18	.	TRBJ2-5	CASSPTGTQETQYF	TGTGCCAGCTCACCGACCGGGACGCAAGAGACCCAGTACTTC
.	TRBV7-2	.	TRBJ1-6	CASSLNRDIYSPLHF	TGTGCCAGCAGCTTAAACAGGGACATATATTCACCCCTCCACTTT
.	TRBV20-1	.	TRBJ2-7	CSAKNPRGAYEQYF	TGCAGTGCTAAAAACCCGCGGGGTGCCTACGAGCAGTACTTC
few	TRBV7-2	TRBD1	TRBJ2-2	CASSPGTGGLGELFF	TGTGCCAGCAGCCCAGGGACAGGGGGCCTCGGGGAGCTGTTTTTT
many	TRBV11-2	TRBD1	TRBJ1-2	CASSLGRQGVHTF	TGTGCCAGCAGCTTAGGCCGACAGGGAGTCCACACCTTC
.	TRBV24-1	.	TRBJ2-3	CATSMTTDTQYF	TGTGCCACCAGTATGACCACAGATACGCAGTATTTT
many	TRBV28	.	TRBJ1-2	CASRDYGYTF	TGTGCCAGCAGAGACTATGGCTACACCTTC
many	TRBV11-2	.	TRBJ2-7	CASSFGGPSYEQYF	TGTGCCAGCAGCTTTGGGGGCCCGTCCTACGAGCAGTACTTC
few	TRBV10-3	.	TRBJ1-6	CAISDKGPIGSPLHF	TGTGCCATCAGTGACAAGGGGCCTATAGGTTCACCCCTCCACTTT
many	TRBV11-2	.	TRBJ1-2	CASSLLGSRGVHYGYTF	TGTGCCAGCAGCTTACTCGGATCCCGGGGGGTCCACTATGGCTACACCTTC
.	TRBV27	.	TRBJ1-2	CASSLQGSGYGYTF	TGTGCCAGCAGTTTGCAGGGGTCGGGCTATGGCTACACCTTC
many	TRBV28	.	TRBJ2-6	CASTVAGWDSGANVLTF	TGTGCCAGCACCGTGGCAGGGTGGGACTCTGGGGCCAACGTCCTGACTTTC
few	TRBV20-1	.	TRBJ2-1	CSAIRGLYNEQFF	TGCAGTGCTATTAGGGGCCTTTACAATGAGCAGTTCTTC
many	TRBV2	.	TRBJ1-1	CASRPQAGTEAFF	TGTGCCAGCAGGCCACAGGCGGGCACTGAAGCTTTCTTT
.	TRBV15	.	TRBJ2-1	CATSRIIHGGSYNEQFF	TGTGCCACCAGCAGAATCATTCACGGGGGCTCCTACAATGAGCAGTTCTTC
few	TRBV29-1	.	TRBJ1-5	CSVGGRERDQPQHF	TGCAGCGTTGGCGGGAGGGAAAGGGATCAGCCCCAGCATTTT
few	TRBV29-1	TRBD2	TRBJ2-3	CSVEVSLAGDQDTQYF	TGCAGCGTTGAAGTTTCACTAGCGGGAGATCAAGATACGCAGTATTTT